This passage covers 12 T cell receptor beta chains from one sample sequenced in a study of blood T cell repertoires in COVID-19. Clones were sequenced by immunoSEQ multiplex PCR, and TCRdb holds only the in-frame ones, with some missing. The repertoire holds over 200,000 clones, with 80% as singletons. Material: peripheral blood. These receptors came from a human donor in a cohort sampled during active COVID-19.

The chain combines TRBV4-2 with TRBJ2-1; D possibly corresponds to TRBD2 (6 bases). The CDR3 has 17 amino acids. Looked up from germline, CDR1 is LGHNA and CDR2 is YNFKEQ. V lost 5 bases and J 2 bases, leaving 19 bases between the germline ends. Here the CDR3 reads CASSSLPGAGPYNEQFF. In DNA form, the CDR3 reads TGTGCCAGCAGCTCCCTCCCGGGAGCTGGCCCCTACAATGAGCAGTTCTTC.

The chain carries TRBV5-5 and TRBJ1-1; 9 nucleotides line up with TRBD1. V was pared by 4 bases and J by 2 bases, with 3 bases of the junction left unmatched. Germline lookup yields CDR1 SGHKS and CDR2 YYEKEE (reference sequence). This CDR3 is built from 14 residues. CDR3 protein: CASSRTGDNTEAFF. The CDR3 DNA follows: TGTGCCAGCAGCCGGACAGGGGATAACACTGAAGCTTTCTTT.

The chain is built from TRBV12-3 or TRBV12-4 and TRBJ1-6, with 9 bases that match TRBD1. This CDR3 contains 13 residues. After removal of 7 bases from V and 9 bases from J, the junction contained 4 bases not matched to a gene. The CDR3 spells CASTSDRGSPLHF. CDR3 DNA: TGTGCCAGCACCTCGGACAGGGGTTCACCCCTCCACTTT.

The V call is TRBV19, the J call TRBJ2-4; 9 bases agree with TRBD1. Unmatched junction bases numbered 8, after V lost 0 bases and J lost 2 bases. CDR1 and CDR2 (germline): LNHDA, SQIVND (reference sequence). The CDR3 is 18 amino acids. The CDR3 bases are TGTGCCAGTAGTATAGAGGACAGGGGCATAATCTCCAAAAACATTCAGTACTTC. This sequence encodes CASSIEDRGIISKNIQYF.

This clone was recorded a few times. The chain uses TRBV5-1 and TRBJ1-1, with D maybe TRBD1 (6 bases). CDR1 is SGHRS and CDR2 is YFSETQ in the germline V gene. The V gene lost 6 bases and the J gene lost 11 bases, with 14 bases spanning the gap. The CDR3 spans 11 residues. Here the CDR3 reads CASTSGVGAFF. Written as DNA, the CDR3 is TGCGCCAGCACATCAGGGGTGGGGGCTTTCTTT.

This clone was recorded only once. This rearrangement joins TRBV10-3 to TRBJ2-7, with a weak D call TRBD2 (5 bases). The germline V gene encodes CDR1 ENHRY and CDR2 SYGVKD. The V gene lost 8 bases and the J gene lost 4 bases, with 12 bases spanning the gap. The CDR3 extends over 12 amino acids. This CDR3 reads CAIWESGYEQYF. Here the CDR3 DNA reads TGTGCCATCTGGGAGTCCGGGTACGAGCAGTACTTC.

J is TRBJ1-1 and V is TRBV11-2; 7 nucleotides line up with TRBD1. Per the germline V gene, CDR1 is SGHAT and CDR2 is FQNNGV. V shed 3 bases, J shed 11 bases, and the junction held 6 bases outside the gene matches. This CDR3 is built from 12 residues. CDR3 coding DNA: TGTGCCAGCAGCTTTACAGGGGTGAGGGCTTTCTTT. It codes for CASSFTGVRAFF.

This clone was counted ten times or more. The chain's CDR3 is CASSGAGGIVNEQYF. The CDR3 nucleotides read TGTGCCAGCAGTGGAGCGGGAGGTATTGTCAACGAGCAGTACTTC. The V call is TRBV28, the J call TRBJ2-7, with 9 bases matching TRBD2. CDR3 size: 15 residues. Trimming removed 5 bases from V and 5 bases from J; junction bases left unmatched: 10. CDR1 MDHEN and CDR2 SYDVKM come from the germline V gene.

This clone came up once. The chain combines TRBV9 with TRBJ1-4; D call uncertain. The CDR3 runs 15 residues. V was trimmed by 3 bases and J by 0 bases, leaving 9 bases between them. Germline V CDR1 and CDR2: SGDLS, YYNGEE. The CDR3 DNA sequence: TGTGCCAGCAGCGCACGACTTGCAACTAATGAAAAACTGTTTTTT. This translates into CASSARLATNEKLFF.

The rearrangement links TRBV6-5 to TRBJ2-7; no firm D call. This CDR3 is built from 14 residues. Trimming took off 2 bases at V and 0 bases at J, with 8 bases between the two ends. Germline V gene data show CDR1 as MNHEY and CDR2 as SVGAGI. CDR3 DNA: TGTGCCAGCAGTTACGTCGTTAACTCCTACGAGCAGTACTTC. Translated: CASSYVVNSYEQYF.

The rearrangement joins TRBV5-1 to TRBJ2-7; 12 nucleotides align to TRBD2. Germline trimming cut 0 bases from V and 2 bases from J; bases unmatched to any gene: 9. The germline CDR1 and CDR2 sequences are SGHRS and YFSETQ. The CDR3 extends over 18 amino acids. DNA of the CDR3: TGCGCCAGCAGCTTGGAGCCTAGCGGGAGGGGGAGGGCCTACGAGCAGTACTTC. Translation: CASSLEPSGRGRAYEQYF.

The gene calls are TRBV14 and TRBJ2-2, with D perhaps TRBD2 (6 bases). Germline CDR1 SGHDN, CDR2 FVKESK. This CDR3 spans 14 amino acids. V was clipped by 10 bases and J by 2 bases, with 14 bases between them. This CDR3 is CATLEGINTGELFF. The CDR3 DNA follows: TGTGCCACCCTGGAGGGTATAAACACCGGGGAGCTGTTTTTT. Full variable domain (outside the CDR3, taken from reference TRBV14 and TRBJ2-2): EAGVTQFPSHSVIEKGQTVTLRCDPISGHDNLYWYRRVMGKEIKFLLHFVKESKQDESGMPNNRFLAERTGGTYSTLKVQPAELEDSGVYFCATLEGINTGELFFGEGSRLTVL.